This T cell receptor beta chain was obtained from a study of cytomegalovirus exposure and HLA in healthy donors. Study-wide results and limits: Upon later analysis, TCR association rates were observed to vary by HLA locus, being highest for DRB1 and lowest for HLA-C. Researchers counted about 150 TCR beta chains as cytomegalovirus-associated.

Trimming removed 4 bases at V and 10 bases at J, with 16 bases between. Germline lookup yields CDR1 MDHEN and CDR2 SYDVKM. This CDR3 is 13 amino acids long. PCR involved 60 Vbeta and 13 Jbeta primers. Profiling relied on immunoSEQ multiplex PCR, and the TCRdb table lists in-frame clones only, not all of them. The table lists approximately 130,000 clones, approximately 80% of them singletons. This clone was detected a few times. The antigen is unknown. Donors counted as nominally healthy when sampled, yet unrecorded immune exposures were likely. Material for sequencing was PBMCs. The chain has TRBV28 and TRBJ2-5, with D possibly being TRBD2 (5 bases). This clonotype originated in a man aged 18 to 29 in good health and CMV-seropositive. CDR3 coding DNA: TGTGCCAGCAGTTCCCCAGCCAAGGAGGACCAGTACTTC. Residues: CASSSPAKEDQYF.